This TCR beta chain is drawn from a study of tumor-infiltrating lymphocytes in primary liver carcinoma. At the level of the study: Lesions, classed as T1-T3 N0M0, spanned about 4 to 11 cm across. Sequencing of the samples generated roughly 3.5 to 7.13 million productive TCRbeta reads, with similar yields across tissue types. General study results and limits: Tumor-adjacent and tumor-blood pairs shared less of their repertoires than tumor region pairs shared. Samples were bulk unsorted, so CD4+ and CD8+ repertoires were not compared.

Germline V CDR1 and CDR2: SGHNT, YENEEA. CDR3 length: 15 residues. V dropped 1 base and J dropped 5; count of bases not matched to a gene: 6. cDNA specific to TCR beta was made from approximately 0.55 ug of total RNA, with a constant-region primer employed for priming. The TCR beta library was amplified through three nested multiplex PCR rounds in a modified ARM-PCR procedure. Amplification in the first two PCR rounds was performed using TRBV1-TRBV30 forward primers and a C-beta reverse primer for approximately 10 cycles each. From the multiplex PCR reads, TCRdb called clonotypes with MiXCR, one entry per CDR3 protein. The top ten clones hold approximately 6.5% of a sample with under 200,000 distinct CDR3 sequences, around three fifths of them seen once. Unsorted whole blood yielded the blood RNA, and germline DNA was also extracted. This clonotype occurred many times. Its antigen remains unidentified.

The sequence came from a woman aged 55 to 70 with primary liver carcinoma and hepatitis B virus infection. The sample was peripheral blood. V is TRBV11-3 and J is TRBJ2-7, with 9 bases aligning to TRBD2. The CDR3 DNA reads TGTGCCAGCAGCTTAGGAGCTAGCGGGAACCACGAGCAGTACTTC. Protein sequence: CASSLGASGNHEQYF. Variable domain in full (rest from reference TRBV11-3 and TRBJ2-7): EAGVVQSPRYKIIEKKQPVAFWCNPISGHNTLYWYLQNLGQGPELLIRYENEEAVDDSQLPKDRFSAERLKGVDSTLKIQPAELGDSAVYLCASSLGASGNHEQYFGPGTRLTVT.